The clone carrying this T cell receptor (beta chain) was seen just once. Its antigen is unidentified. Other DNA sequences in the sample encode the same CDR3. The data belong to a study of cytomegalovirus exposure and HLA in healthy donors. Study-wide results and caveats: In an earlier analysis, most TCR beta V segments were productive about 87% or about 30% of the time. Several of the most significant clusters were apparently associated with common viral pathogens in a later analysis. There were a few CMV-associated chains whose specificity for CMV antigens was confirmed in vitro.

It was with 60 Vbeta and 13 Jbeta primers that the PCR ran. Repertoires were generated with immunoSEQ multiplex PCR, while TCRdb's copy carries only in-frame clones and drops some. The sample records over 100,000 clones, approximately 78% being singletons. Germline CDR1 SGHVS, CDR2 FQNEAQ. The CDR3 covers 14 residues. V was cut by 4 bases and J by 12 bases, with 19 bases left in between. Likely unrecorded immune exposures existed in these nominally healthy donors. The sequenced sample was PBMCs. The TCR was taken from a female donor in good health and CMV-seronegative. The chain uses TRBV7-8 and TRBJ1-5; the D gene is possibly TRBD1 (5 bases). The CDR3 loop reads CASSSASTGGVQHF. CDR3 in DNA: TGTGCCAGCAGCTCGGCAAGTACCGGGGGGGTCCAGCATTTT. The full variable domain, its missing parts supplied by reference TRBV7-8 and TRBJ1-5, is GAGVSQSPRYKVAKRGQDVALRCDPISGHVSLFWYQQALGQGPEFLTYFQNEAQLDKSGLPSDRFFAERPEGSVSTLKIQRTQQEDSAVYLCASSSASTGGVQHFGDGTRLSIL.